This passage covers 31 T cell receptor beta chains from one sample sequenced in a study of beta chain bispecific antibodies for T cell cancers. TCRdb re-derived calls from the 5' RACE reads in MiXCR, one entry per CDR3 protein. The table includes about 20,000 distinct CDR3 sequences, under 3% detected once. Findings and limits, study-wide: Most targeted TRBV signal came from the leukemia cell line cells, not normal T cells.

For these TCRs, the target antigens are not known. T cells were expanded from blood mononuclear cells for approximately 3 days with anti-CD3 OKT3 or CD3/CD28 beads. Sample: healthy donor T cells cultured with leukemia cells. The source is a human donor in good health. Some clones in this sample may be carry-over from other donors' samples.

This clonotype came up many times. This chain connects TRBV12-5 to TRBJ1-3; D unresolved. V lost 3 bases and J 4 bases, leaving 10 bases between the germline ends. The germline V gene has CDR1 LGHNT and CDR2 FRNRAP. The CDR3 contains 14 residues. In DNA form, the CDR3 reads TGTGCTAGTGGTTTTGCCGACGCAGGAAACACCATATATTTT. This codes for CASGFADAGNTIYF.

This clonotype was counted ten times or more. V usage is TRBV20-1 and J usage is TRBJ2-1; D possibly uses TRBD1 or TRBD2 (5 bases each). Between the trimmed V and J ends, which lost 4 bases and 0 bases, there was a span of 10 bases. Germline V CDR1 and CDR2: DFQATT, SNEGSKA (reference sequence). This CDR3 spans 14 amino acids. This chain's CDR3 is CSAKGGGSYNEQFF. CDR3 DNA: TGCAGTGCTAAGGGTGGGGGCTCCTACAATGAGCAGTTCTTC.

This clonotype was observed many times. This CDR3 reads CASSPSGLHAEQFF. DNA of the CDR3: TGTGCCAGCAGCCCCTCGGGACTCCACGCGGAGCAGTTCTTC. The chain uses TRBV11-3 and TRBJ2-1; D is perhaps TRBD2 (6 bases). Trimming removed 5 bases from V and 10 bases from J, with 18 bases in between. Germline V gives CDR1 SGHNT, CDR2 YENEEA. The CDR3 runs to 14 residues.

This clonotype was detected many times. The rearrangement joins TRBV28 to TRBJ2-1; 7 bases are shared with TRBD2. J was trimmed by 4 bases and V by 4 bases; bases with no gene match: 7. There are 15 residues in the CDR3. Per the germline V gene, CDR1 is MDHEN and CDR2 is SYDVKM. In DNA form, the CDR3 reads TGTGCCAGCAGTTGGGGCGGGGGATCGTACAATGAGCAGTTCTTC. Its protein product is CASSWGGGSYNEQFF.

This clonotype was detected ten times or more. The V gene is TRBV6-5, the J gene TRBJ2-3; D is possibly TRBD1 (6 bases). Germline CDR1 MNHEY, CDR2 SVGAGI. The CDR3 spans 11 residues. Trimming pared 7 bases from V and 6 bases from J, leaving 8 bases between. In DNA form, the CDR3 reads TGTGCCAGCACCGACAGGGATACGCAGTATTTT. Its protein product is CASTDRDTQYF.

In its sample, this clonotype was seen many times. The chain carries TRBV7-2 and TRBJ1-5; TRBD1 is a possible D gene (5 bases). In germline, CDR1 is SGHTA, CDR2 FQGNSA. This CDR3 has 13 amino acids. V lost 4 bases, J lost 12 bases, and 16 bases lay in between. The CDR3 bases are TGTGCCAGCAGCTACACACAAACGGGGGACCAGCATTTT. As protein: CASSYTQTGDQHF.

This clonotype was seen repeatedly, ten times or more. The chain joins TRBV7-9 to TRBJ1-1; D remains ambiguous. Deletions cut 2 bases from V and 3 bases from J, with 13 bases between. Germline CDR1 and CDR2: SEHNR and FQNEAQ (reference sequence). CDR3 length: 15 residues. CDR3 region: CASSLPSSRDTEAFF. The CDR3 DNA sequence: TGTGCCAGCAGCTTACCTTCCTCTCGGGACACTGAAGCTTTCTTT.

A remark on this clonotype: An end of the junction differs from the germline gene, which may be a read error. The chain is built from TRBV6-4 and TRBJ1-1, with a tentative D call TRBD1 (5 bases). Germline CDR1 MRHNA, CDR2 SNTAGT. The CDR3 loop spans 11 amino acids. The CDR3 reads CASSDSRVSHF. The CDR3 DNA reads TGTGCCAGCAGTGACTCCAGGGTCAGTCACTTT.

The table lists this clonotype with a few counts. The chain is built from TRBV18 and TRBJ1-3; D remains unclear. The CDR3 runs to 16 residues. Germline assignment: CDR1 KGHSH and CDR2 LQKENI. Deletions cut 4 bases from V and 0 bases from J, with 13 bases between. In DNA, the CDR3 is TGTGCCAGCTCACGATATGACACATTCTCTGGAAACACCATATATTTT. Translating gives CASSRYDTFSGNTIYF. Looking up the rest from reference TRBV18 and TRBJ1-3 gives the full variable domain: NAGVMQNPRHLVRRRGQEARLRCSPMKGHSHVYWYRQLPEEGLKFMVYLQKENIIDESGMPKERFSAEFPKEGPSILRIQQVVRGDSAAYFCASSRYDTFSGNTIYFGEGSWLTVV.

This clonotype was counted at least ten times. The V call is TRBV7-8, the J call TRBJ1-6; D ambiguous. Trimming left V 1 base short and J 7 bases short, with 20 bases between. The CDR3 is 18 amino acids. CDR1 and CDR2 from the germline V gene are SGHVS and FQNEAQ. CDR3 in amino acids: CASSLGQAAIRWNSPLHF. The CDR3 DNA reads as TGTGCCAGCAGCTTAGGGCAGGCAGCTATTCGGTGGAATTCACCCCTCCACTTT.

This clonotype was counted many times. The chain is built from TRBV3-1 and TRBJ1-1; a weak D match, TRBD1 (5 bases). Germline loops: CDR1 LGHDT, CDR2 YNNKEL (reference sequence). The germline V and J ends were trimmed by 0 bases and 4 bases, with 15 bases remaining between them. The CDR3 contains 16 residues. Here the CDR3 DNA reads TGTGCCAGCAGCCAAGACAGTAGGGGATATCTCACTGAAGCTTTCTTT. This translates into CASSQDSRGYLTEAFF.

This clonotype was counted ten times or more. The chain joins TRBV19 to TRBJ1-1; TRBD1 matches at 7 bases. Germline lookup yields CDR1 LNHDA and CDR2 SQIVND (reference sequence). This CDR3 is built from 13 residues. Trimming removed 6 bases from V and 10 bases from J; junction bases left unmatched: 11. CDR3 sequence reads: CASSTDRQGSAFF. CDR3 DNA: TGTGCCAGTAGCACCGATAGACAGGGCTCAGCTTTCTTT.

This clonotype has a count of ten or more. The chain recombines TRBV6-5 with TRBJ1-3; 7 bases match TRBD1. V lost 5 bases, J lost 2 bases, and 24 bases stayed unmatched. The CDR3 consists of 21 residues. The germline CDR1 and CDR2 sequences are MNHEY and SVGAGI. CDR3 in amino acids: CASSEQNGVGTVGGTGNTIYF. CDR3 nucleotides: TGTGCCAGCAGTGAGCAGAATGGGGTCGGGACAGTCGGAGGTACTGGAAACACCATATATTTT.

This clonotype was picked up many times. V gene TRBV29-1 combines with J gene TRBJ2-7, with D unresolved. The CDR3 extends over 12 amino acids. CDR1 and CDR2 (germline): SQVTM, ANQGSEA. Trimming cost V 7 bases and J 0 bases, with 10 bases left between them. This chain's CDR3 is CSAQASSYEQYF. The CDR3 bases are TGCAGCGCTCAAGCGAGCTCCTACGAGCAGTACTTC.

This clonotype has a handful of counts. V and J are TRBV12-3 or TRBV12-4 and TRBJ1-1; no clear D. V lost 5 bases and J lost 0, with 13 bases in between. The CDR3 loop spans 15 amino acids. The CDR3 DNA follows: TGTGCCAGCAGTCAAGGGCAGTTAATGAACACTGAAGCTTTCTTT. This encodes CASSQGQLMNTEAFF.

This clonotype was counted at least ten times. The chain has TRBV5-1 and TRBJ2-1; 9 positions match TRBD1. J lost 8 bases, V lost 4 bases, and 7 bases had no gene match. Germline V gene lookup returns CDR1 SGHRS and CDR2 YFSETQ. This CDR3 spans 14 amino acids. The CDR3 region has the DNA TGCGCCAGCAGCCTCGGACAGGGGAGGGATGAGCAGTTCTTC. Translation: CASSLGQGRDEQFF.

There are many counts of this clonotype. This sequence joins TRBV13 and TRBJ2-5; 7 nucleotides line up with TRBD2. V dropped 2 bases and J dropped 3; count of bases not matched to a gene: 0. The germline gives CDR1 PRHDT, CDR2 FYEKMQ (reference sequence). This CDR3 has 13 residues. The CDR3 is CASSLRGEETQYF. The CDR3 DNA sequence: TGTGCCAGCAGCTTACGGGGGGAAGAGACCCAGTACTTC.

Many counts were recorded for this clonotype. The J gene is TRBJ1-4, the V gene TRBV20-1; D gene uncertain. V lost 3 bases and J lost 4, with 9 bases in between. This CDR3 is 13 amino acids long. Germline assignment: CDR1 DFQATT and CDR2 SNEGSKA (reference sequence). CDR3 sequence: CSARSLNNEKLFF. CDR3 sequence (DNA): TGCAGTGCTAGGAGTTTAAATAATGAAAAACTGTTTTTT.

At least ten counts were recorded for this clonotype. V is TRBV7-2 and J is TRBJ1-2; D may be TRBD1 (5 bases). V shed 0 bases and J shed 6 bases, with 11 bases lying between them. The CDR3 is made up of 14 amino acids. CDR1 SGHTA and CDR2 FQGNSA come from the germline V gene. The CDR3 coding sequence is TGTGCCAGCAGCTTAGCGCATAGGGGAGATGGCTACACCTTC. Its translation is CASSLAHRGDGYTF. Full variable domain (rest looked up from reference TRBV7-2 and TRBJ1-2): GAGVSQSPSNKVTEKGKDVELRCDPISGHTALYWYRQSLGQGLEFLIYFQGNSAPDKSGLPSDRFSAERTGGSVSTLTIQRTQQEDSAVYLCASSLAHRGDGYTFGSGTRLTVV.

This clonotype occurred many times. This chain uses TRBV5-1 with TRBJ1-1; D gene uncertain. The V end was cut by 2 bases, the J end by 2 bases, with 1 base between. The germline CDR1 and CDR2 sequences are SGHRS and YFSETQ. The CDR3 loop spans 11 amino acids. The CDR3 bases are TGCGCCAGCAGCTTTAACACTGAAGCTTTCTTT. It is translated as CASSFNTEAFF.

This clonotype has ten or more counts. V and J are TRBV27 and TRBJ2-1; the D gene could be TRBD1 or TRBD2 (5 bases each). V shed 4 bases and J shed 4 bases, with 8 bases lying between them. CDR1 MNHEY and CDR2 SMNVEV come from the germline V gene (reference sequence). This CDR3 comprises 13 residues. The CDR3 DNA follows: TGTGCCAGCAGTTGGGGGTCGTACAATGAGCAGTTCTTC. This translates into CASSWGSYNEQFF.

The sample holds many counts of this clonotype. The gene calls are TRBV10-3 and TRBJ2-7; possibly TRBD2 for D (7 bases). Trimming took 1 base from V and 1 from J, leaving 14 bases between them. From germline, CDR1 is ENHRY and CDR2 SYGVKD. This CDR3 is built from 16 residues. CDR3 sequence (DNA): TGTGCCATCAGTGAGTACCCGGGGGGCCCTTCCTACGAGCAGTACTTC. It encodes CAISEYPGGPSYEQYF.

V and J are TRBV5-4 and TRBJ1-2, with 9 nucleotides matching TRBD1. This CDR3 contains 15 residues. CDR1 is SGHNT and CDR2 is YYREEE in the germline V gene (reference sequence). V was pared by 0 bases and J by 4 bases, with 4 bases of the junction left unmatched. CDR3 sequence: CASSLGGQGPYGYTF. The CDR3 DNA sequence: TGTGCCAGCAGCTTGGGTGGACAGGGGCCCTATGGCTACACCTTC.

This clonotype was detected ten times or more. The chain employs TRBV10-1 and TRBJ2-5; 13 bases are shared with TRBD2. CDR3 length equals 19 residues. Germline CDR1 is WNHNN and CDR2 is SYGVQD (reference sequence). J lost 5 bases, V lost 0 bases, and 12 bases had no gene match. This CDR3 reads CASSESKTSGGHMMETQYF. The CDR3 nucleotides read TGCGCCAGCAGTGAGTCGAAGACTAGCGGGGGGCATATGATGGAGACCCAGTACTTC.

The genes are TRBV19 and TRBJ1-5, with TRBD1 identical over 8 bases. Losses at the gene ends were 7 bases for V and 7 bases for J; bases not matched to a gene: 6. The CDR3 is 13 amino acids. In germline, CDR1 is LNHDA, CDR2 SQIVND (reference sequence). The CDR3 bases are TGTGCCAGTACCCCGGACAGGGTGCAGCCCCAGCATTTT. Its protein product is CASTPDRVQPQHF. The full variable domain, rest sourced from reference TRBV19 and TRBJ1-5, is DGGITQSPKYLFRKEGQNVTLSCEQNLNHDAMYWYRQDPGQGLRLIYYSQIVNDFQKGDIAEGYSVSREKKESFPLTVTSAQKNPTAFYLCASTPDRVQPQHFGDGTRLSIL.

The chain carries TRBV11-2 and TRBJ2-7; D remains ambiguous. This CDR3 has 12 amino acids. In germline, CDR1 is SGHAT, CDR2 FQNNGV. Trimming left V 6 bases short and J 2 bases short, with 8 bases between. The CDR3 DNA reads TGTGCCAGCAGTGCATCGACCTACGAGCAGTACTTC. Encoded protein: CASSASTYEQYF. The complete variable domain, with remaining parts taken from reference TRBV11-2 and TRBJ2-7, reads EAGVAQSPRYKIIEKRQSVAFWCNPISGHATLYWYQQILGQGPKLLIQFQNNGVVDDSQLPKDRFSAERLKGVDSTLKIQPAKLEDSAVYLCASSASTYEQYFGPGTRLTVT.

The V gene is TRBV7-2, the J gene TRBJ2-1; 8 bases map to TRBD1. V trimming: 4 bases; J trimming: 4 bases; junction bases outside the gene matches: 6. This CDR3 has 15 amino acids. Germline CDR1 SGHTA, CDR2 FQGNSA. The CDR3 protein is CASSSGQAPYNEQFF. The CDR3 DNA reads TGTGCCAGCAGCTCGGGACAGGCGCCTTACAATGAGCAGTTCTTC.

This rearrangement joins TRBV12-3 or TRBV12-4 to TRBJ2-3, with D perhaps given as TRBD1 or TRBD2 (5 bases each). This CDR3 spans 16 amino acids. Trimming removed 4 bases from V and 2 bases from J, with 16 bases in between. The CDR3 spells CASSSLPGQITDTQYF. DNA for the CDR3: TGTGCCAGCAGTTCCTTACCGGGGCAAATCACAGATACGCAGTATTTT.

This clonotype was seen ten or more times. The chain employs TRBV20-1 and TRBJ2-1; D may be TRBD1 (6 bases). Germline values: CDR1 DFQATT, CDR2 SNEGSKA (reference sequence). V lost 3 bases, J lost 5 bases, and 17 bases lay in between. The CDR3 has 15 residues. The DNA for the CDR3 is TGCAGTGCTAGCAGCGCAGGGGATTTCAACAATGAGCAGTTCTTC. Amino acids: CSASSAGDFNNEQFF.

There are many counts of this clonotype. V usage is TRBV2 and J usage is TRBJ2-1; tentatively, D is TRBD1 (5 bases). CDR3 size: 14 residues. Looked up from germline, CDR1 is SNHLY and CDR2 is FYNNEI. V was cut by 3 bases and J by 6 bases, with 12 bases left in between. This CDR3 reads CASSEDRGSNEQFF. For the CDR3, the DNA is TGTGCCAGCAGTGAGGATAGGGGTTCCAATGAGCAGTTCTTC.

This clonotype was counted at least ten times. This chain joins TRBV20-1 and TRBJ2-3; D remains ambiguous. CDR1 and CDR2 (germline): DFQATT, SNEGSKA (reference sequence). The CDR3 totals 16 residues. Trimming shortened V by 5 bases and J by 1 base, and 19 bases separated the two germline ends. The CDR3, as DNA: TGCAGTGCTCTCGATCCCGGCTGGGGTGGCACAGATACGCAGTATTTT. Amino acid sequence: CSALDPGWGGTDTQYF.